One sample yielded the 28 T cell receptor beta chains listed below, sequenced in a study of blood T cell repertoires in COVID-19. Sequencing was performed with immunoSEQ multiplex PCR; in TCRdb, only in-frame clones are kept and a portion is missing. The top ten clones hold less than 7% of a sample with roughly 140,000 clones, 70% to 90% of them seen once. Material: PBMCs or T cells enriched from blood (not recorded which). The receptors originated from a woman in her thirties or forties who had recovered from COVID-19.

The CDR3 nucleotides read TGTGCCTGTTCTAACTCCCGAAAACAAACGGCAGGCTATGGCTACACCTTC. As protein: CACSNSRKQTAGYGYTF. V gene TRBV30 combines with J gene TRBJ1-2; D is undetermined. Germline V gene lookup returns CDR1 GTSNPN and CDR2 SVGIG (reference sequence). The CDR3 totals 17 residues. Trimming shortened V by 6 bases and J by 4 bases, and 27 bases separated the two germline ends.

In DNA, the CDR3 is TGTGCCAGCAGTTCCTCAGGGGGTGCGTTGAGGGGTGAGCAGTTCTTC. It is translated as CASSSSGGALRGEQFF. The chain joins TRBV7-2 to TRBJ2-1; TRBD1 matches 7 bases. Germline V gives CDR1 SGHTA, CDR2 FQGNSA. CDR3 length: 16 amino acids. V was clipped by 6 bases and J by 9 bases; unmatched bases: 17.

The chain has TRBV27 and TRBJ1-1; tentative D call: TRBD1 (5 bases). Deletions cut 5 bases from V and 2 bases from J, with 15 bases between. Germline V gene data show CDR1 as MNHEY and CDR2 as SMNVEV (reference sequence). The CDR3 contains 15 residues. CDR3 DNA sequence: TGTGCCAGCAGTGCACCGGGACTGATTAACACTGAAGCTTTCTTT. This sequence encodes CASSAPGLINTEAFF.

The chain recombines TRBV5-1 with TRBJ2-3; D possibly corresponds to TRBD1 (6 bases). Trimming took 1 base from V and 1 from J, leaving 13 bases between them. Germline V gene sequence: CDR1 SGHRS, CDR2 YFSETQ. This CDR3 spans 16 amino acids. The CDR3 is CASSLWGPPGTDTQYF. CDR3 bases: TGCGCCAGCAGCTTGTGGGGGCCCCCCGGCACAGATACGCAGTATTTT.

The chain has TRBV5-1 and TRBJ2-1; possibly TRBD1 for D (5 bases). Germline V gene lookup returns CDR1 SGHRS and CDR2 YFSETQ. The ends were cut back, 0 bases at V and 16 bases at J, with 14 bases in the middle. The CDR3 is 12 amino acids. In nucleotides, the CDR3 is TGCGCCAGCAGCTTGGACGACAGTCGTGGCTTCTTC. It specifies CASSLDDSRGFF.

The chain uses TRBV6-5 and TRBJ1-5; D remains unclear. Trimming shortened V by 0 bases and J by 7 bases, and 13 bases separated the two germline ends. The CDR3 consists of 15 residues. CDR1 is MNHEY and CDR2 is SVGAGI in the germline V gene. CDR3 protein: CASSYSSDGSQPQHF. In DNA form, the CDR3 reads TGTGCCAGCAGTTACTCGAGCGATGGGTCGCAGCCCCAGCATTTT.

The gene calls are TRBV19 and TRBJ2-5; tentative D call: TRBD1 (5 bases). The ends were cut back, 4 bases at V and 4 bases at J, with 10 bases in the middle. This CDR3 has 13 amino acids. Germline CDR1 is LNHDA and CDR2 is SQIVND (reference sequence). The CDR3 DNA sequence: TGTGCCAGTAGTAGTACAGGTAGAGAGACCCAGTACTTC. Amino acid sequence: CASSSTGRETQYF.

This chain joins TRBV4-2 and TRBJ2-7, with 8 bases matching TRBD1. With V trimmed by 4 bases and J by 5 bases, 7 bases remained unmatched. Germline CDR1 and CDR2: LGHNA and YNFKEQ. This CDR3 region has 14 residues. CDR3 coding DNA: TGTGCCAGCAGCCCTCGGACAGGGTTCGACGAGCAGTACTTC. Its protein is CASSPRTGFDEQYF.

The chain links TRBV18 to TRBJ2-4; D is perhaps TRBD2 (6 bases). The CDR3 consists of 16 residues. The V end lost 3 bases, the J end lost 0 bases, and 12 bases lay between the germline ends. In germline, CDR1 is KGHSH, CDR2 LQKENI. The CDR3 coding sequence is TGTGCCAGCTCACCGGACTACGGGGGAGCCAAAAACATTCAGTACTTC. Encoded protein: CASSPDYGGAKNIQYF. The variable domain in full, completed from reference TRBV18 and TRBJ2-4, reads NAGVMQNPRHLVRRRGQEARLRCSPMKGHSHVYWYRQLPEEGLKFMVYLQKENIIDESGMPKERFSAEFPKEGPSILRIQQVVRGDSAAYFCASSPDYGGAKNIQYFGAGTRLSVL.

The chain links TRBV29-1 to TRBJ2-3; 14 nucleotides line up with TRBD2. Germline lookup yields CDR1 SQVTM and CDR2 ANQGSEA. This CDR3 has 17 residues. Trimming took 2 bases from V and 0 from J; bases not matched to a gene: 4. The CDR3 DNA reads TGCAGCGTTGAAAGACTAGCGGGGGGGCGCAGCACAGATACGCAGTATTTT. Translation gives CSVERLAGGRSTDTQYF.

Notes on this clone: Other DNA sequences within the sample encode an identical CDR3. The chain carries TRBV5-1 and TRBJ2-1; a possible D gene is TRBD2 (5 bases). V was trimmed by 0 bases and J by 6 bases, leaving 7 bases between them. This CDR3 contains 13 residues. Germline-derived CDR1 and CDR2 are SGHRS and YFSETQ. The DNA for the CDR3 is TGCGCCAGCAGCTTGGGTCGGGGCAATGAGCAGTTCTTC. This codes for CASSLGRGNEQFF. Together with reference TRBV5-1 and TRBJ2-1, the CDR3 gives the full variable domain: KAGVTQTPRYLIKTRGQQVTLSCSPISGHRSVSWYQQTPGQGLQFLFEYFSETQRNKGNFPGRFSGRQFSNSRSEMNVSTLELGDSALYLCASSLGRGNEQFFGPGTRLTVL.

This chain joins TRBV7-6 and TRBJ1-2; D is unresolved. This CDR3 contains 13 residues. Germline V gene sequence: CDR1 SGHVS, CDR2 FNYEAQ. The V end lost 1 base, the J end lost 5 bases, and 8 bases lay between the germline ends. In DNA, the CDR3 is TGTGCCAGCAGCTTAGTCTCCCGGTATGGCTACACCTTC. Residues: CASSLVSRYGYTF.

This clone appeared a few times. The chain is built from TRBV5-1 and TRBJ2-3, with TRBD2 matching 13 bases. This CDR3 contains 18 residues. The germline gives CDR1 SGHRS, CDR2 YFSETQ. Trimming at V came to 1 base and at J to 2 bases, leaving 7 bases not matched to a gene. For the CDR3, the DNA is TGCGCCAGCAGCTTGTCACTAGCGGGGGGGCCGATCACAGATACGCAGTATTTT. Translation: CASSLSLAGGPITDTQYF.

The chain recombines TRBV6-1 with TRBJ1-3; possible D gene TRBD1, 6 bases. This CDR3 contains 14 residues. CDR1 and CDR2 from the germline V gene are MNHNS and SASEGT. Trimming removed 3 bases from V and 7 bases from J, with 13 bases in between. This CDR3 is CASSDFGRGNTIYF. DNA for the CDR3: TGTGCCAGCAGTGATTTTGGCAGGGGTAACACCATATATTTT.

The V and J genes are TRBV5-1 and TRBJ1-2; D might be TRBD1 (5 bases). Looked up from germline, CDR1 is SGHRS and CDR2 is YFSETQ. The CDR3 spans 15 residues. The V end was cut by 0 bases, the J end by 1 base, with 10 bases between. The CDR3 nucleotides are TGCGCCAGCAGCTTGGAGGCAGGGTATAACTATGGCTACACCTTC. As protein: CASSLEAGYNYGYTF.

This chain links TRBV18 with TRBJ2-7; TRBD1 agrees at 7 bases. This CDR3 comprises 16 residues. J gave up 0 bases and V 6 bases, and 11 bases lay outside the gene matches. Per germline, CDR1 KGHSH and CDR2 LQKENI. CDR3 coding DNA: TGTGCCAGCTCCCCGCCTACGGGACAGAGCTCCTACGAGCAGTACTTC. Translating it yields CASSPPTGQSSYEQYF.

The chain joins TRBV27 to TRBJ1-6, with D possibly being TRBD1 (5 bases). The CDR3 covers 16 residues. Germline assignment: CDR1 MNHEY and CDR2 SMNVEV (reference sequence). V lost 0 bases, J lost 7 bases, and 13 bases lay in between. The CDR3 protein is CASSLSGGSRNSPLHF. The CDR3 DNA is TGTGCCAGCAGTTTATCGGGGGGAAGCAGGAATTCACCCCTCCACTTT.

In the case of this clone: Other DNA sequences in the sample encode the same CDR3. The V gene is TRBV6-5, the J gene TRBJ2-7, with 11 bases that match TRBD1. This CDR3 comprises 15 residues. J gave up 3 bases and V 4 bases, and 5 bases lay outside the gene matches. Per germline, CDR1 MNHEY and CDR2 SVGAGI. In nucleotides, the CDR3 is TGTGCCAGCAGTTCTCCGGGACAGGGGGACTACGAGCAGTACTTC. Translation: CASSSPGQGDYEQYF.

The V call is TRBV10-3, the J call TRBJ1-1, with TRBD1 matching 7 bases. CDR3 length equals 15 residues. In germline, CDR1 is ENHRY, CDR2 SYGVKD. Trimming cost V 2 bases and J 0 bases; bases outside gene matches: 3. The CDR3 protein is CAISEGDSMNTEAFF. CDR3 in DNA: TGTGCCATCAGTGAGGGGGACAGCATGAACACTGAAGCTTTCTTT.

This clone has ten or more counts. The chain joins TRBV4-2 to TRBJ2-5, with 9 bases matching TRBD2. The CDR3 runs 16 residues. Germline V CDR1 and CDR2: LGHNA, YNFKEQ. V lost 0 bases and J lost 5; bases outside the gene matches: 7. CDR3: CASSQEGGGAPETQYF. For the CDR3, the DNA is TGTGCCAGCAGCCAAGAAGGCGGGGGGGCCCCCGAGACCCAGTACTTC.

The rearrangement links TRBV6-1 to TRBJ1-2; TRBD1 matches at 7 bases. The trim removed 2 bases at V and 5 bases at J, leaving 11 bases unmatched. The CDR3 is made up of 16 amino acids. Looked up from germline, CDR1 is MNHNS and CDR2 is SASEGT. CDR3 sequence (DNA): TGTGCCAGCAGTGAATCCCCCCGACAGGGCGGGTATGGCTACACCTTC. Amino acid sequence: CASSESPRQGGYGYTF.

In this sample, this clone turned up a few times. The chain joins TRBV19 to TRBJ2-3; 9 bases map to TRBD1. CDR1 is LNHDA and CDR2 is SQIVND in the germline V gene (reference sequence). This CDR3 spans 15 amino acids. Trimming took 5 bases from V and 2 from J; bases not matched to a gene: 5. CDR3 coding DNA: TGTGCCAGTAGTGGGACAGGGTCTGACACAGATACGCAGTATTTT. Translation: CASSGTGSDTDTQYF.

V usage is TRBV2 and J usage is TRBJ1-6, with 7 bases that match TRBD1. Germline assignment: CDR1 SNHLY and CDR2 FYNNEI. CDR3 length: 13 residues. Germline trimming cut 7 bases from V and 11 bases from J; bases unmatched to any gene: 8. The CDR3 DNA reads as TGTGCCAGCAATCCACAGGGGTCCGCACCCCTCCACTTT. Translating it yields CASNPQGSAPLHF.

The chain couples TRBV5-8 to TRBJ1-1, with D unclear. Germline CDR1 SGHTS, CDR2 YDEGEE. There are 11 residues in the CDR3. The V and J ends lost 4 bases and 11 bases respectively, with 12 bases between them. CDR3 DNA: TGTGCCAGCAGCCGCGGCCTGGCGGCTTTCTTT. Translated, it gives CASSRGLAAFF.

V is TRBV4-1 and J is TRBJ2-1, with no clear D. The length of the CDR3 is 13 residues. Germline loops: CDR1 MGHRA, CDR2 YSYEKL. V was cut by 1 base and J by 4 bases, with 5 bases left in between. The DNA for the CDR3 is TGCGCCAGCAGCCAAGTCGGGTACAATGAGCAGTTCTTC. The encoded protein is CASSQVGYNEQFF.

The CDR3 sequence is CASSLRSFVGTGTDTQYF. The CDR3 DNA is TGCGCCAGCAGCTTGCGCAGTTTTGTCGGGACAGGCACAGATACGCAGTATTTT. This chain joins TRBV5-1 and TRBJ2-3, with TRBD1 matching over 7 bases. The junction had 12 bases not matched to a gene; V was cut back by 1 base and J by 1 base. This CDR3 comprises 18 residues. The germline gives CDR1 SGHRS, CDR2 YFSETQ.

This sequence joins TRBV5-1 and TRBJ1-1; 7 nucleotides match TRBD1. The CDR3 runs to 17 residues. CDR1 is SGHRS and CDR2 is YFSETQ in the germline V gene. Losses at the gene ends were 4 bases for V and 0 bases for J; bases not matched to a gene: 12. CDR3 loop: CASSREPGQKLNTEAFF. CDR3 nucleotide sequence: TGCGCCAGCAGCCGGGAACCGGGACAGAAATTGAACACTGAAGCTTTCTTT.

The rearrangement links TRBV6-5 to TRBJ2-3, with TRBD1 matching 7 bases. The CDR3 sequence is 14 residues long. V lost 5 bases, J lost 6 bases, and 8 bases stayed unmatched. In germline, CDR1 is MNHEY, CDR2 SVGAGI. The CDR3 coding sequence is TGTGCCAGCAGTCGACAGGGAGCCTTGGATACGCAGTATTTT. Its protein is CASSRQGALDTQYF.